These 6 T cell receptor beta chains originate from one sample sequenced in a study of T cell repertoires in cytomegalovirus infection. TCRdb reprocessed the reads via MiXCR and lists one record per CDR3 protein. The repertoire holds under 850,000 distinct CDR3 sequences, with 35% to 45% as singletons. The specimen was PBMCs. These receptors were collected from a human donor in good health (CMV status not recorded). Some clones in this sample may be carry-over from other donors' samples.

The chain is built from TRBV28 and TRBJ2-1; D is unresolved. Trimming cost V 7 bases and J 8 bases, with 15 bases left between them. The length of the CDR3 is 13 residues. Germline-derived CDR1 and CDR2 are MDHEN and SYDVKM. CDR3 sequence: CASNLPHGDEQFF. Here the CDR3 DNA reads TGTGCCAGCAACCTCCCTCATGGGGATGAGCAGTTCTTC.

V is TRBV19 and J is TRBJ1-2; TRBD1 aligns across 10 bases. CDR1 and CDR2 from the germline V gene are LNHDA and SQIVND (reference sequence). J lost 6 bases, V lost 7 bases, and 5 bases had no gene match. The CDR3 length is 13 residues. CDR3 protein: CASIWTGGHGYTF. The CDR3 DNA reads as TGTGCCAGTATTTGGACAGGGGGACATGGCTACACCTTC.

This clonotype has a single count. Germline is not matched at one junction end, which may reflect a read error. The chain recombines TRBV6-4 with TRBJ1-3; D is unclear. This CDR3 comprises 16 residues. Germline V CDR1 and CDR2: MRHNA, SNTAGT. The CDR3 coding sequence is TGTGCCAGAGTCGGAATGGAAGCCATCTCTGGAAACACCAAATATTTT. It specifies CARVGMEAISGNTKYF.

The chain combines TRBV7-6 with TRBJ2-3; TRBD2 matches 9 bases. V lost 6 bases, J lost 11 bases, and 12 bases stayed unmatched. Germline CDR1 SGHVS, CDR2 FNYEAQ. The CDR3 is 14 residues long. The CDR3, as DNA: TGTGCCAGCAGACACGCGGGGGGGCATTATATGCAGTATTTT. Translating it yields CASRHAGGHYMQYF. Supplemented by reference TRBV7-6 and TRBJ2-3, the full variable domain reads GAGVSQSPRYKVTKRGQDVALRCDPISGHVSLYWYRQALGQGPEFLTYFNYEAQQDKSGLPNDRFSAERPEGSISTLTIQRTEQRDSAMYRCASRHAGGHYMQYFGPGTRLTVL.

The rearrangement links TRBV28 to TRBJ1-2; D is ambiguous. The germline V and J ends were trimmed by 8 bases and 7 bases, with 20 bases remaining between them. Germline V CDR1 and CDR2: MDHEN, SYDVKM. This CDR3 region has 14 residues. CDR3 nucleotides: TGTGCCAGCTCCCCGCTCGGGAAGCGCGCTGGCTACACCTTC. The encoded protein is CASSPLGKRAGYTF.

This clonotype was seen many times. The chain combines TRBV7-8 with TRBJ1-6, with D tentatively TRBD1 (5 bases). Between the trimmed V and J ends, which lost 10 bases and 8 bases, there was a span of 15 bases. Germline CDR1 SGHVS, CDR2 FQNEAQ. The CDR3 sequence is 13 residues long. The CDR3 spells CATLGGVDSPLHF. The CDR3 DNA sequence: TGTGCCACCCTGGGGGGGGTGGATTCACCCCTCCACTTT.